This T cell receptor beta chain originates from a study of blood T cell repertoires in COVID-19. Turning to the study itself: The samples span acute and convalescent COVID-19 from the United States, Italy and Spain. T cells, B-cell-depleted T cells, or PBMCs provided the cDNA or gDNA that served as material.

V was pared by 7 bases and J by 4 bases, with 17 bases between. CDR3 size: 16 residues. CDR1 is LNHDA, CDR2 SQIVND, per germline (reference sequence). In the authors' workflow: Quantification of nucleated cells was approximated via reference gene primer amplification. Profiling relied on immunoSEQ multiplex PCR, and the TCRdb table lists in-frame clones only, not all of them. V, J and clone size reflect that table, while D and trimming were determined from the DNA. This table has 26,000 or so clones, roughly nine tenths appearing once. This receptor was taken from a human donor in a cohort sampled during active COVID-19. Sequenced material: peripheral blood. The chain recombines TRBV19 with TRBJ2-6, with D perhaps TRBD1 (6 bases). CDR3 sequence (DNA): TGTGCCAGTATGGGGTCAGACAGGCCCGGGGCCAACGTCCTGACTTTC. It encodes CASMGSDRPGANVLTF.